This is a list of T cell receptor beta chains from one sample in a study of blood T cell repertoires in COVID-19. Assay used: immunoSEQ multiplex PCR; TCRdb lists only in-frame clones, some missing. The sample carries 80,000 or so clones, roughly 82% recorded once. Sequencing was done on a sample of peripheral blood. Receptors were obtained from a man in his 60s with acute or convalescent COVID-19. CDR3s include the opening cysteine and the closing phenylalanine or tryptophan. A D gene is named only where the DNA matches it firmly. Clone size is stated in some rows and not others, as once, few, many or a class when expanded.

>TRBV7-6|once|.|TRBJ1-6
CASSSGADFYNSPLHF
TGTGCCAGCAGCTCAGGGGCGGACTTCTATAATTCACCCCTCCACTTT
>TRBV12-2|.|.|TRBJ1-4
CASRLRRKGKEKLFF
TGTGCAAGTCGCTTACGGAGAAAGGGGAAGGAAAAACTGTTTTTT
>TRBV19|.|TRBD1|TRBJ1-6
CASKDRGNSPLHF
TGTGCCAGTAAAGACAGGGGTAATTCACCCCTCCACTTT
>TRBV5-1|.|TRBD2|TRBJ2-5
CASSPGLASQETQYF
TGCGCCAGCAGTCCGGGACTAGCGAGCCAAGAGACCCAGTACTTC
>TRBV7-2|.|.|TRBJ2-5
CASSLRGGALETQYF
TGTGCCAGCAGCTTAAGAGGGGGGGCCTTAGAGACCCAGTACTTC
>TRBV10-3|.|TRBD1|TRBJ2-7
CAISEMGQGEYEQYF
TGTGCCATCAGTGAGATGGGACAGGGAGAATACGAGCAGTACTTC
>TRBV6-2/TRBV6-3|.|TRBD1|TRBJ1-1
CASSYGRGITNTEAFF
TGTGCCAGCAGTTATGGCAGGGGGATAACCAACACTGAAGCTTTCTTT
>TRBV6-5|.|.|TRBJ2-3
CASSRGTHTDTQYF
TGTGCCAGCAGTCGCGGGACGCACACAGATACGCAGTATTTT
>TRBV28|once|TRBD1|TRBJ1-5
CATTTGPQPQHF
TGTGCCACTACGACAGGGCCCCAGCCCCAGCATTTT
>TRBV2|.|TRBD1|TRBJ2-1
CASSRDRGSYNEQFF
TGTGCCAGCAGTCGGGACAGGGGCTCCTACAATGAGCAGTTCTTC
>TRBV6-6|few|.|TRBJ1-4
CASSPGRGGSKGEKLFF
TGTGCCAGCAGTCCCGGAAGGGGCGGCTCTAAAGGGGAAAAACTGTTTTTT
>TRBV7-2|few|TRBD1|TRBJ2-3
CASSLKGQVTDTQYF
TGTGCCAGCAGCTTAAAAGGACAGGTCACAGATACGCAGTATTTT
>TRBV7-9|once|.|TRBJ1-4
CASIPSGGPNEKLFF
TGTGCCAGCATCCCCTCGGGGGGCCCTAATGAAAAACTGTTTTTT
>TRBV3-1/TRBV3-2|.|.|TRBJ1-2
CASSQAAGLGYTF
TGTGCCAGCAGCCAAGCGGCAGGGTTGGGCTACACCTTC
>TRBV18|once|.|TRBJ2-2
CASSLDPNTGELFF
TGTGCCAGCTCACTAGATCCGAACACCGGGGAGCTGTTTTTT
>TRBV7-9|few|TRBD1|TRBJ1-5
CASSVQGAGQPQHF
TGTGCCAGCAGCGTACAGGGGGCGGGTCAGCCCCAGCATTTT
>TRBV10-3|few|.|TRBJ1-2
CAISGTGQIGYTF
TGTGCCATCAGTGGCACCGGACAGATAGGCTACACCTTC
>TRBV5-1|few|.|TRBJ1-5
CASSLQGPGQPQHF
TGCGCCAGCAGCTTACAGGGACCGGGTCAGCCCCAGCATTTT
>TRBV19|.|TRBD1|TRBJ1-1
CASSGGQGSSGTEAFF
TGTGCCAGTAGTGGCGGACAGGGTTCAAGCGGCACTGAAGCTTTCTTT
>TRBV27|.|TRBD1|TRBJ2-7
CASSTRDRGLYEQYF
TGTGCCAGCAGTACGCGGGACAGGGGGCTATACGAGCAGTACTTC
>TRBV5-1|.|TRBD2|TRBJ2-2
CASSLGLVGTGELFF
TGCGCCAGCAGCCTTGGACTAGTTGGGACCGGGGAGCTGTTTTTT
>TRBV19|.|.|TRBJ1-1
CASIPGTYYTEAFF
TGTGCCAGTATTCCCGGGACATACTACACTGAAGCTTTCTTT
>TRBV19|few|TRBD1|TRBJ2-5
CASSHLGTGDWETQYF
TGTGCCAGTAGTCATTTAGGGACAGGGGATTGGGAGACCCAGTACTTC
>TRBV30|.|.|TRBJ2-1
CAWSAYQRGNEQFF
TGTGCCTGGAGTGCTTACCAGAGGGGGAATGAGCAGTTCTTC
>TRBV7-8|.|.|TRBJ1-2
CASSVRDTNYGYTF
TGTGCCAGCAGCGTCAGGGACACCAACTATGGCTACACCTTC
>TRBV5-1|once|.|TRBJ2-1
CASRTDSSSYNEQFF
TGCGCCAGCAGAACCGACAGCAGCTCCTACAATGAGCAGTTCTTC
>TRBV9|.|.|TRBJ2-1
CASSVEGLRNEQFF
TGTGCCAGCAGCGTAGAGGGACTGAGGAATGAGCAGTTCTTC
>TRBV6-5|.|TRBD1|TRBJ1-1
CASKGAQFTTEAFF
TGTGCCAGCAAGGGGGCACAGTTTACCACTGAAGCTTTCTTT